The clone carrying this TCR beta chain occurred many times. The sample comes from a study of regulatory T cells in long-lasting Graves disease. According to the study, TCR beta libraries were built with iRepertoire HTBI primers and CDR3-region Arm-PCR. TCRdb redid the calling of the multiplex PCR reads with MiXCR, one entry per CDR3 protein. The data hold over 400,000 distinct CDR3 sequences, with 14% observed a single time. With 5 bases removed from V and 2 bases from J, the gap between germline ends came to 12 bases. The CDR3 totals 14 residues. The germline V gene has CDR1 SEHNR and CDR2 FQNEAQ (reference sequence). As for time point: newly diagnosed GD, antithyroid drugs for less than 3 months. There was RNA extracted from PBMCs, and the TCR library was made from it. This sample was also put to use in a study of T cells in Graves' hyperthyroidism and ophthalmopathy. This second study says: During a first-round RT-PCR of the TCR CDR3, the HTBI primer set was used.

The gene calls are TRBV7-9 and TRBJ2-5; a possible D gene is TRBD2 (6 bases). The sequences come from peripheral blood mononuclear cells (PBMCs), collected at new diagnosis, from a patient treated with antithyroid drugs. The TCR sequence derives from a woman between 45 and 60 years old with Graves disease. Here the CDR3 reads CASSPRAGQETQYF. CDR3 nucleotides: TGTGCCAGCAGCCCCCGGGCGGGACAAGAGACCCAGTACTTC.